The 13 T cell receptor beta chains below come from one sample, sequenced in a study of tumor and adjacent non-tumor tissue in lung cancer. This sample's RNA came from whole unsorted tissue. The library came from three nested PCR rounds adapted from ARM-PCR protocols. TCRdb processed the multiplex PCR reads anew with MiXCR; each CDR3 protein has one entry. The sample gives around 200,000 distinct CDR3 sequences, over 55% of which show up once; around 27% is in the top ten. Input material: lung tumor tissue. The receptor source for this set is a man in his 60s with non-small cell lung cancer.

The V and J genes are TRBV11-3 and TRBJ2-3; 11 positions agree with TRBD2. There are 18 residues in the CDR3. The germline gives CDR1 SGHNT, CDR2 YENEEA. The CDR3 sequence is CVSSLWASGGRFTDTQYF. CDR3 in DNA: TGTGTCAGTAGCTTATGGGCTAGCGGGGGGCGCTTCACGGATACGCAGTATTTT.

Note on this clonotype: Mismatch with germline at one junction end may stem from a read error. The J gene is TRBJ1-1, the V gene TRBV29-1; 8 bases fit TRBD1. Germline lookup yields CDR1 SQVTM and CDR2 ANQGSEA. The CDR3 runs 13 residues. CDR3 residues: CSAADRGFGEALF. The CDR3 coding sequence is TGCAGCGCGGCTGACAGGGGATTTGGTGAAGCTTTATTT.

Worth noting for this clonotype: One end of the junction does not line up with germline, which may come from a read error. This chain joins TRBV11-2 and TRBJ2-5; D is uncertain. The germline V gene encodes CDR1 SGHAT and CDR2 FQNNGV. CDR3 length: 11 residues. DNA for the CDR3: TGTGCCAACAGCTCCACGGAGATCCAGTACTTC. It codes for CANSSTEIQYF.

The chain is built from TRBV27 and TRBJ2-7, with 7 positions matching TRBD2. Germline values: CDR1 MNHEY, CDR2 SMNVEV (reference sequence). The V segment lost 7 bases and the J segment 3 bases; nucleotides outside the gene matches: 6. The CDR3 totals 13 residues. CDR3 loop: CASTTTGGYEQYF. CDR3 DNA sequence: TGTGCCAGCACCACCACGGGGGGCTACGAGCAGTACTTC.

The V and J genes are TRBV12-5 and TRBJ1-1; 8 positions agree with TRBD1. Germline CDR1 and CDR2: LGHNT and FRNRAP. The CDR3 contains 15 residues. Trimming took 6 bases from V and 3 from J; bases not matched to a gene: 9. The CDR3 loop is CASGRPQGGYTEAFF. Here the CDR3 DNA reads TGTGCTAGTGGCAGACCACAGGGGGGGTACACTGAAGCTTTCTTT. Together with reference TRBV12-5 and TRBJ1-1, the CDR3 gives the full variable domain: DARVTQTPRHKVTEMGQEVTMRCQPILGHNTVFWYRQTMMQGLELLAYFRNRAPLDDSGMPKDRFSAEMPDATLATLKIQPSEPRDSAVYFCASGRPQGGYTEAFFGQGTRLTVV.

Comment on this clonotype: Since a much larger clone is just one base distant, this may be a read error. The genes are TRBV20-1 and TRBJ2-1; 7 bases align to TRBD2. V lost 4 bases and J lost 10; bases outside the gene matches: 4. Looked up from germline, CDR1 is DFQATT and CDR2 is SNEGSKA (reference sequence). The CDR3 spans 11 residues. The CDR3 DNA reads as TGCAGTGCTACAACGGGACTAGAGCAGTTCTTC. This encodes CSATTGLEQFF.

About this clonotype itself: The junction departs from the called germline gene at one end, perhaps through a read error. This chain's CDR3 is CACSENSYEQYF. The CDR3 DNA reads as TGTGCCTGCAGTGAAAATAGCTACGAGCAGTACTTC. The gene calls are TRBV6-1 and TRBJ2-7; D not resolved. The CDR3 is 12 residues long. Germline assignment: CDR1 MNHNS and CDR2 SASEGT.

This clonotype was picked up a small number of times. This chain uses TRBV4-1 with TRBJ1-5; D is unclear. Trimming removed 4 bases at V and 0 bases at J, with 7 bases between. The germline gives CDR1 MGHRA, CDR2 YSYEKL. This CDR3 comprises 14 residues. DNA for the CDR3: TGCGCCAGCAGCCGGACGGATAGCAATCAGCCCCAGCATTTT. Translated, it gives CASSRTDSNQPQHF.

This clonotype was observed a handful of times. The conserved closing phenylalanine or tryptophan is absent in this CDR3, likely reflecting a read error. The gene calls are TRBV11-2 and TRBJ2-3, with 9 bases fitting TRBD2. From germline, CDR1 is SGHAT and CDR2 FQNNGV. Trimming took 5 bases from V and 4 from J; bases not matched to a gene: 10. The CDR3 is 16 amino acids. This CDR3 is CASSPLSGRIPDTQYL. Here the CDR3 DNA reads TGTGCCAGCAGCCCCCTGAGCGGGAGGATCCCAGATACGCAGTATTTG.

The count of this clonotype is one. At one of its ends the junction is not consistent with the germline gene, which may arise from a read error. The rearrangement joins TRBV4-2 to TRBJ1-6; D remains ambiguous. Per germline, CDR1 LGHNA and CDR2 YNFKEQ. The CDR3 spans 13 residues. CDR3 in DNA: TGTGCCAGCAGCCCGCTATTAAATTCACCCTTCCACTTC. Amino acid sequence: CASSPLLNSPFHF.

About this clonotype: This may arise from a read error, as a much more abundant clone is one base away. Without the conserved terminal phenylalanine or tryptophan, this CDR3 likely stems from a read error. The V call is TRBV4-2, the J call TRBJ2-1; D might be TRBD2 (6 bases). Germline V gene data show CDR1 as LGHNA and CDR2 as YNFKEQ. The CDR3 consists of 16 residues. Trimming stripped 4 bases from V and 1 base from J, with 14 bases between. The CDR3 sequence is CASSPGGGASYNEQFI. The CDR3 DNA sequence: TGTGCCAGCAGCCCCGGAGGCGGGGCGTCCTACAATGAGCAGTTCATC.

The rearrangement links TRBV6-5 to TRBJ1-3; perhaps TRBD1 as D (5 bases). V dropped 7 bases and J dropped 0 bases, with 13 bases sitting between them. CDR1 is MNHEY and CDR2 is SVGAGI in the germline V gene. The CDR3 totals 15 residues. The CDR3: CASNHSGVSGNTIYF. CDR3 DNA sequence: TGTGCCAGCAATCACTCGGGGGTCTCTGGAAACACCATATATTTT.

Points on this clonotype: A far larger clone is just one base off, so this is likely a read error. V usage is TRBV12-3 or TRBV12-4 and J usage is TRBJ1-1; the D is unclear. The CDR3 is made up of 13 amino acids. CDR3 region: CASSLTVNTEDFF. The DNA for the CDR3 is TGTGCCAGCAGTTTGACGGTGAACACTGAAGATTTCTTT.